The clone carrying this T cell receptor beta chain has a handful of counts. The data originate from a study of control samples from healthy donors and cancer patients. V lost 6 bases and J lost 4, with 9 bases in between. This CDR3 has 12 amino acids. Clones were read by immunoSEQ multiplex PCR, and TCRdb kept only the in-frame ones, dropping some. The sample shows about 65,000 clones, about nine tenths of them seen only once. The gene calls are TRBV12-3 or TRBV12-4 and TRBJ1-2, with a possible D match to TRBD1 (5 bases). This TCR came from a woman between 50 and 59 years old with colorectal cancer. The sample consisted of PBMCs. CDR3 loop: CASSLGTYGYTF. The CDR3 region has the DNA TGTGCCAGCAGCCTCGGGACCTATGGCTACACCTTC.